This record covers a single T cell receptor beta chain. This clonotype was detected many times. Which antigen it targets is not known. Base qualities are not at hand, and no much larger clone is one base apart. The listed sequencing device is Illumina HiSeq 1500. TCRdb reprocessed the public reads (quality trimming at Q25 with fastp, clone calling with MiXCR) and kept in-frame beta chains. Duplicate CDR3 protein sequences are folded into a single record with the most common DNA and genes. The sample table lists 200,000 to 300,000 distinct CDR3 sequences, around 8.7% of them with a count of one. Jointly, the top ten make up more than 13% of the sample. Taken from cysteine to phenylalanine, the CDR3 has 15 residues. The kept DNA is CDR3 alone, 45 bases in frame from the first base. Looking up the germline V gene (reference sequence) yields CDR1 LNHDA and CDR2 SQIVND. Trimming takes 5 bases off V and 7 bases off J; junction bases not matched to a gene: 10.

This sample is part of a study of T cell repertoires in cytomegalovirus infection (dated by TCRdb to about 2019). Some background on the complete study: The HLA type of each donor mattered for the analysis, because public TCR beta signatures pointed to carriage of CMV infection along with the matching HLA type. The paper as a whole reports these results and caveats: The ex vivo response was dominated by HLA-C-restricted CMV-specific TCR beta clonotypes, which also provided the single most frequent clonotype in two of eight donors. In both this cohort and an independent roughly 400-donor cohort, the cumulative frequency of public TCR beta family members distinguished carriers of CMV infection plus the relevant HLA type.

The TCR originated in a human donor in good health (CMV status not recorded). Some clones in this sample may be carry-over from other donors' samples. The rearrangement joined TRBV19 to TRBJ2-1, and TRBD2 matches 8 of the central bases. Sequenced sample: PBMCs. The bases are TGTGCCAGTAGTCCGCCGGGACTAGTTAAGAATGAGCAGTTCTTC. It specifies CASSPPGLVKNEQFF.